The sequence of this T cell receptor beta chain was determined in a study of T cells in Graves' hyperthyroidism and ophthalmopathy. Germline V lookup: CDR1 MDHEN, CDR2 SYDVKM. Between the trimmed V and J ends, which lost 7 bases and 4 bases, there was a span of 22 bases. This CDR3 comprises 16 residues. Template material for amplifying TCR beta CDR3 regions consisted of RNA transcripts. The HTBI primer set drove a first-round RT-PCR of the TCR CDR3. TCRdb re-called the multiplex PCR reads with MiXCR, one entry per CDR3 protein. This table has more than 500,000 distinct CDR3 sequences, roughly 46% appearing once.

Specimen: peripheral blood or thyroid tissue (not recorded which). The chain links TRBV28 to TRBJ1-1; the D gene is possibly TRBD1 (5 bases). The source of this sequence is an adult woman with Graves' disease, either hyperthyroidism or ophthalmopathy (not recorded which). CDR3 in DNA: TGTGCCAGCAATAACCGGGACTCACCCGGGAGCACTGAAGCTTTCTTT. This encodes CASNNRDSPGSTEAFF.